These T cell receptor beta chains were read from a single sample in a study of OX40 agonist ivuxolimab in advanced cancers. Profiled with immunoSEQ multiplex PCR; TCRdb holds only in-frame clones, not every one. This sample has around 40,000 clones, with over 80% found just once. Here the sequenced sample was CD4+ or CD8+ T cells sorted from blood, taken in a trial of the OX40 agonist ivuxolimab. These receptors all come from an adult with an advanced solid tumor such as melanoma, head and neck, liver or kidney cancer. The CDR3 runs from the conserved cysteine through the conserved F or W. D genes are given only for firm matches. Clone size is stated in some rows and not others, as once, few, many or a class when expanded.

15 | . | . | TRBJ1-4 | TRBV6-1 | CASSEGGRVGEKLFF | TGTGCCAGCAGTGAAGGGGGCAGGGTCGGCGAAAAACTGTTTTTT
14 | . | TRBD1 | TRBJ1-1 | TRBV9 | CASSAGTGGTEAFF | TGTGCCAGCAGCGCCGGGACAGGGGGCACTGAAGCTTTCTTT
13 | . | . | TRBJ1-1 | TRBV19 | CASSIGGNTEAFF | TGTGCCAGTAGTATAGGGGGGAACACTGAAGCTTTCTTT
15 | . | TRBD2 | TRBJ2-1 | TRBV6-1 | CASGLTSGRGDEQFF | TGTGCCAGCGGGCTGACTAGCGGGAGAGGGGATGAGCAGTTCTTC
17 | . | TRBD1 | TRBJ2-5 | TRBV15 | CATSRDGPGQGKETQYF | TGTGCCACCAGCAGAGATGGCCCCGGACAGGGAAAAGAGACCCAGTACTTC
15 | . | TRBD1 | TRBJ1-6 | TRBV19 | CASSILDRGRSPLHF | TGTGCCAGTAGTATCCTCGACAGGGGGCGTTCACCCCTCCACTTT
14 | once | TRBD1 | TRBJ1-5 | TRBV28 | CASSLEQGNQPQHF | TGTGCCAGCAGTTTAGAACAGGGGAATCAGCCCCAGCATTTT
14 | . | TRBD1 | TRBJ1-1 | TRBV7-9 | CASSPDRVVLEAFF | TGTGCCAGCAGCCCCGACAGGGTGGTGCTTGAAGCTTTCTTT
14 | . | TRBD2 | TRBJ2-5 | TRBV7-8 | CASSFPLAMETQYF | TGTGCCAGCAGCTTTCCACTAGCGATGGAGACCCAGTACTTC
16 | . | TRBD2 | TRBJ2-1 | TRBV7-3 | CASSLTRTSGRDEQFF | TGTGCCAGCAGCTTAACTCGGACTAGCGGGAGGGATGAGCAGTTCTTC
16 | few | TRBD1 | TRBJ2-7 | TRBV6-5 | CASSYLPTGGRNEQYF | TGTGCCAGCAGTTACTTACCGACAGGGGGAAGGAACGAGCAGTACTTC
13 | few | . | TRBJ1-2 | TRBV19 | CASSPGRAYGYTF | TGTGCCAGTAGCCCGGGACGGGCCTATGGCTACACCTTC
15 | . | . | TRBJ2-2 | TRBV9 | CASSVGTLNTGELFF | TGTGCCAGCAGCGTAGGGACCTTGAACACCGGGGAGCTGTTTTTT
15 | . | . | TRBJ1-1 | TRBV2 | CASRLHSDSPTEAFF | TGTGCCAGCCGCCTTCACTCGGACAGTCCCACTGAAGCTTTCTTT
15 | medium-sized | . | TRBJ1-6 | TRBV5-1 | CASSPAGNRNSPLHF | TGCGCCAGCAGCCCGGCCGGGAACCGCAATTCACCCCTCCACTTT
15 | . | TRBD1 | TRBJ1-6 | TRBV7-2 | CASSLRTGSNSPLHF | TGTGCCAGCAGCTTGCGGACAGGGTCTAATTCACCCCTCCACTTT
16 | . | TRBD1 | TRBJ1-4 | TRBV4-2 | CASSQDSDRGFEKLFF | TGTGCCAGCAGCCAAGACTCGGACAGGGGGTTTGAAAAACTGTTTTTT
16 | few | . | TRBJ1-4 | TRBV5-5 | CASSLHLWKAEGKLFF | TGTGCCAGCAGCTTGCATTTATGGAAGGCCGAGGGAAAACTGTTTTTT
14 | . | . | TRBJ2-5 | TRBV2 | CASSEAGVIGAQYF | TGTGCCAGCAGTGAAGCTGGGGTAATCGGGGCCCAGTACTTC
14 | . | . | TRBJ1-4 | TRBV5-1 | CASSLEATNEKLFF | TGCGCCAGCAGCTTGGAGGCGACTAATGAAAAACTGTTTTTT
13 | . | . | TRBJ2-1 | TRBV6-1 | CASSEVEGIEQFF | TGTGCCAGCAGTGAAGTGGAGGGGATTGAGCAGTTCTTC